A single TCR beta chain is shown here with its context. This entry belongs to a study of Graves' ophthalmopathy and Graves' hyperthyroidism. With V trimmed by 10 bases and J by 2 bases, 4 bases remained unmatched. This CDR3 region has 13 residues. Beta-chain TCR CDR3 regions were amplified from RNA transcripts. The first round was an RT-PCR with HTBI primers, and the second round was a multiplex PCR. TCRdb re-analysed the multiplex PCR reads in MiXCR, keeping a single row per CDR3 protein. The sample has 900,000 to 1,200,000 distinct CDR3 sequences, about 40% seen once; the top ten hold roughly 11%. The receptor's source is an adult man with Graves' hyperthyroidism. Sequencing was carried out using peripheral blood or thyroid tissue (not recorded which). V and J are TRBV12-3 or TRBV12-4 and TRBJ2-5; 10 bases fit TRBD1. The CDR3 here is CATPGQGQETQYF. The CDR3 DNA reads TGTGCCACCCCGGGACAGGGGCAAGAGACCCAGTACTTC.